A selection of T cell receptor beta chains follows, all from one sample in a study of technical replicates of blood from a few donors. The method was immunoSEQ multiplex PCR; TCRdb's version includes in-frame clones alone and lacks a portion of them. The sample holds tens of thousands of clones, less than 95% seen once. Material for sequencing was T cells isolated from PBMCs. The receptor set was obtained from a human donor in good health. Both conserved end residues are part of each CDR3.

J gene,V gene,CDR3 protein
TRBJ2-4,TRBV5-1,CASSLLNDGGAIQYF
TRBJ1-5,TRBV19,CASSIGPLGDQPQHF
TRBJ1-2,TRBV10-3,CAISVGDTRNYGYTF
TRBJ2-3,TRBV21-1,CASTRGRSSDTQYF
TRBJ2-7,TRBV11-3,CASSLLSSGSIGYEQYF
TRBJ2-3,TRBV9,CASSSMGATDTQYF
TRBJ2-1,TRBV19,CASRGYFSYNEQFF
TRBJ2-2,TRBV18,CASSEGVNTGELFF
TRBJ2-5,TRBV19,CASRRDRDQETQYF
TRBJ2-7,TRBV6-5,CASSMDSRGQYF
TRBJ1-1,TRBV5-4,CASSLGRGVTEAFF
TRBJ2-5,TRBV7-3,CASSQTGGRGETQYF
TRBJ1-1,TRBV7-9,CASSLSTSIPEAFF
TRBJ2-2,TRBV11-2,CASSLRTSGSLLAGELFF
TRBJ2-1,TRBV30,CAWTAGFDEQFF
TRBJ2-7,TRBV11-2,CASIGSHEQYF
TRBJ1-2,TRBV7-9,CASEEEGLNYGYTF
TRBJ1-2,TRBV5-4,CASSLNYFVMWYTF
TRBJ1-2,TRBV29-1,CSVGQGDGYTF
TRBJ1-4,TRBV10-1,CASSGPTSNEKLFF
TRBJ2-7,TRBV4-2,CASSQAGAGIVSYEQYF
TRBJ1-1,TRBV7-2,CASSLEPGLGKTFF
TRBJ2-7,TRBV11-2,CASRTTGTYEQYF
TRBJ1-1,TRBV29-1,CSVEGDIRTEAFF
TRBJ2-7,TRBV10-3,CAISDISGNYEQYF
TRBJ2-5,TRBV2,CASTRQGAGETQYF
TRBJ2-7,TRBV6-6,CASRAFTGLADYEQYF
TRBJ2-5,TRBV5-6,CASSWGTGKAQYF
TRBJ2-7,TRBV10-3,CAIGNGTSSLDEQYF
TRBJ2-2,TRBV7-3,CASSAATGELFF
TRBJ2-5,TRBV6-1,CASSRTVQETQYF
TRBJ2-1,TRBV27,CASSLSGQNEQFF
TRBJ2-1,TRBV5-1,CASSLSPGLERSNEQFF
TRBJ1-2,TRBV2,CASTPKTGGVGGYTF
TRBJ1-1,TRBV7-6,CASSVQGMNTEAFF
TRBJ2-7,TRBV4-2,CASSQASGRYEQYF
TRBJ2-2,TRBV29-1,CSVASGLALNLANTGELFF
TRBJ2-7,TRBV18,CASSSGQRLYEQYF
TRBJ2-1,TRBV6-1,CASSEGGRWDEQFF
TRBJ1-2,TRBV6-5,CASSPGGWYGYTF
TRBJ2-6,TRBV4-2,CASSLGTGGAGANVLTF
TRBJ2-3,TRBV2,CASSESTHSTDTQYF
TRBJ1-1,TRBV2,CASRVMTGAEAFF
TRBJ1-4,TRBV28,CASRGDRENEKLFF
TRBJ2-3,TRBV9,CASSVGNAGDTQYF
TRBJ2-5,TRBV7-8,CASSLDPNREIPETQYF
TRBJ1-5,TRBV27,CASSLDTGNQPQHF
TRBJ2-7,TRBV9,CASSVEAAAYEQYF
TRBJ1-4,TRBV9,CASSVEAGENEKLFF
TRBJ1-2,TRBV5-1,CASRYRGPYGYTF
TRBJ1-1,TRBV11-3,CASSLQELYTEAFF
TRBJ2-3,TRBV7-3,CASSSKPGLGISDTQYF
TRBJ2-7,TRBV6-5,CASSYGLTYEQYF
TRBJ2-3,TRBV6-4,CASSGTGGTDTQYF
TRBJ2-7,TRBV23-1,CASSLSSFEQYF